The 15 T cell receptor beta chains below were found in one sample sequenced in a study of memory CD4+ T cells and cytomegalovirus serostatus (dated by TCRdb to the late 2010s). The library was produced with the immunoSEQ multiplex PCR assay. Not all clones reach the TCRdb copy of this immuneACCESS table, which keeps in-frame sequences only. Checked studies attribute under half of the gap to unresolved V genes and leave the rest unexplained. This sample holds approximately 47,000 clones; around 82% were observed only once. The leading ten clones occupy more than 0.9% of the sample. Single viable CD3+CD4+CD8-CD45RO+ cells were sorted as memory CD4+ T cells on a FACSAria II. The material sequenced was memory CD4+ T cells from blood. These receptors were collected from an adult in good health and CMV-seronegative.

This chain links TRBV6-5 with TRBJ1-3; TRBD1 is a possible D gene (5 bases). This CDR3 has 14 amino acids. Trimming removed 6 bases from V and 10 bases from J, with 19 bases in between. Germline-derived CDR1 and CDR2 are MNHEY and SVGAGI. For the CDR3, the DNA is TGTGCCAGCAGCCCAGGGACCCCCTCGAGGACCATATATTTT. It yields the protein CASSPGTPSRTIYF.

CDR3 sequence: CASSLRLAGASGANVLTF. The CDR3 region has the DNA TGCGCCAGCAGCCTACGACTAGCGGGCGCCTCTGGGGCCAACGTCCTGACTTTC. The chain employs TRBV5-1 and TRBJ2-6, with TRBD2 identical over 10 bases. The trim removed 4 bases at V and 0 bases at J, leaving 7 bases unmatched. This CDR3 spans 18 amino acids. Germline CDR1 is SGHRS and CDR2 is YFSETQ.

This chain uses TRBV7-2 with TRBJ2-1; 9 bases are shared with TRBD2. Looked up from germline, CDR1 is SGHTA and CDR2 is FQGNSA. V shed 2 bases, J shed 8 bases, and the junction held 10 bases outside the gene matches. The length of the CDR3 is 16 residues. The CDR3 DNA sequence: TGTGCCAGCAGCTTAAGCTGGCTAGCGGGGATTGATGAGCAGTTCTTC. It yields the protein CASSLSWLAGIDEQFF. Combining the CDR3 with reference TRBV7-2 and TRBJ2-1 gives the whole variable domain GAGVSQSPSNKVTEKGKDVELRCDPISGHTALYWYRQSLGQGLEFLIYFQGNSAPDKSGLPSDRFSAERTGGSVSTLTIQRTQQEDSAVYLCASSLSWLAGIDEQFFGPGTRLTVL.

This clone occurred once. The CDR3 DNA reads TGTGCCAGCAGCCAGGGGTTCGGGACTAGCTTGAACAATGAGCAGTTCTTC. Protein: CASSQGFGTSLNNEQFF. The rearrangement links TRBV4-2 to TRBJ2-1, with 9 bases identical to TRBD2. The CDR3 spans 17 residues. The germline V gene has CDR1 LGHNA and CDR2 YNFKEQ. The junction had 11 bases not matched to a gene; V was cut back by 3 bases and J by 5 bases.

This clone has more than one count but fewer than ten. The CDR3 protein is CASSPERGYTF. CDR3 nucleotide sequence: TGTGCCAGCAGCCCAGAGCGTGGCTACACCTTC. The J gene is TRBJ1-2, the V gene TRBV7-9, with D unclear. The V gene lost 5 bases and the J gene lost 7 bases, with 8 bases spanning the gap. The CDR3 is 11 amino acids. Germline loops: CDR1 SEHNR, CDR2 FQNEAQ (reference sequence).

The chain combines TRBV4-2 with TRBJ2-7; the D gene is possibly TRBD1 (6 bases). CDR1 is LGHNA, CDR2 YNFKEQ, per germline. The ends were cut back, 0 bases at V and 3 bases at J, with 12 bases in the middle. The CDR3 loop spans 15 amino acids. CDR3 sequence reads: CASSQDRDTYYEQYF. CDR3 in DNA: TGTGCCAGCAGCCAAGATCGGGACACTTACTACGAGCAGTACTTC.

This chain links TRBV7-9 with TRBJ1-3; D remains ambiguous. The ends were cut back, 4 bases at V and 2 bases at J, with 6 bases in the middle. The CDR3 is 13 amino acids. The germline gives CDR1 SEHNR, CDR2 FQNEAQ (reference sequence). In DNA, the CDR3 is TGTGCCAGCAGCTCAACCCCTGGAAACACCATATATTTT. It encodes CASSSTPGNTIYF.

The chain links TRBV5-1 to TRBJ1-4; D gene ambiguous. The V end lost 0 bases, the J end lost 8 bases, and 8 bases lay between the germline ends. This CDR3 spans 13 amino acids. Germline V gene lookup returns CDR1 SGHRS and CDR2 YFSETQ. The CDR3 loop is CASSLGQKEKLFF. The CDR3 coding sequence is TGCGCCAGCAGCTTGGGGCAGAAAGAAAAACTGTTTTTT. The entire variable domain, with the rest obtained from reference TRBV5-1 and TRBJ1-4, is as follows: KAGVTQTPRYLIKTRGQQVTLSCSPISGHRSVSWYQQTPGQGLQFLFEYFSETQRNKGNFPGRFSGRQFSNSRSEMNVSTLELGDSALYLCASSLGQKEKLFFGSGTQLSVL.

V gene TRBV6-4 combines with J gene TRBJ2-6; perhaps D is TRBD1 or TRBD2 (5 bases each). Trimming stripped 4 bases from V and 0 bases from J, with 13 bases between. Germline V gene lookup returns CDR1 MRHNA and CDR2 SNTAGT. The CDR3 totals 17 residues. The CDR3 DNA follows: TGTGCCAGCAGTGCCCAGGGAGTGTCCTCTGGGGCCAACGTCCTGACTTTC. This gives the protein CASSAQGVSSGANVLTF.

This clone was observed a few times. The chain combines TRBV19 with TRBJ1-5; D not resolved. V was trimmed by 3 bases and J by 11 bases, leaving 20 bases between them. Per germline, CDR1 LNHDA and CDR2 SQIVND (reference sequence). The CDR3 is made up of 15 amino acids. This CDR3 reads CASSIAQDGIGAQHF. DNA of the CDR3: TGTGCCAGTAGTATTGCCCAGGACGGAATTGGAGCCCAGCATTTT.

This clone has a handful of counts. The V call is TRBV2, the J call TRBJ1-2; TRBD1 matches at 10 bases. V trimming: 7 bases; J trimming: 2 bases; junction bases outside the gene matches: 4. The CDR3 loop spans 14 amino acids. Germline CDR1 and CDR2: SNHLY and FYNNEI. For the CDR3, the DNA is TGTGCCAGCACCACGGACAGGGGGAACTATGGCTACACCTTC. It is translated as CASTTDRGNYGYTF.

The CDR3 sequence is CASSHPGLAGGLQETQYF. CDR3 nucleotide sequence: TGCGCCAGCAGCCACCCGGGACTAGCGGGGGGCCTCCAAGAGACCCAGTACTTC. This sequence joins TRBV4-1 and TRBJ2-5; 15 bases match TRBD2. The V and J ends lost 3 bases and 1 base, in that order; junction bases with no gene match: 6. Germline V gives CDR1 MGHRA, CDR2 YSYEKL. This CDR3 spans 18 amino acids.

V is TRBV5-1 and J is TRBJ2-7, with a weak D call TRBD1 (6 bases). The CDR3 totals 12 residues. The germline V gene has CDR1 SGHRS and CDR2 YFSETQ. V shed 2 bases and J shed 3 bases, with 6 bases lying between them. CDR3 nucleotide sequence: TGCGCCAGCAGCTTACAGGGCTACGAGCAGTACTTC. Translating it yields CASSLQGYEQYF.

In this sample, this clone turned up once. J is TRBJ1-5 and V is TRBV27; D unresolved. The CDR3 covers 15 residues. Trimming left V 4 bases short and J 4 bases short, with 14 bases between. Germline V CDR1 and CDR2: MNHEY, SMNVEV (reference sequence). CDR3: CASSSRWVPNQPQHF. In nucleotides, the CDR3 is TGTGCCAGCAGTTCCCGATGGGTCCCTAATCAGCCCCAGCATTTT.

The chain joins TRBV5-8 to TRBJ1-4, with D perhaps TRBD1 (6 bases). The CDR3 length is 16 residues. Germline lookup yields CDR1 SGHTS and CDR2 YDEGEE. Between the trimmed V and J ends, which lost 0 bases and 0 bases, there was a span of 9 bases. For the CDR3, the DNA is TGTGCCAGCAGCTTGGGACAGGCGGCAACTAATGAAAAACTGTTTTTT. This gives the protein CASSLGQAATNEKLFF.